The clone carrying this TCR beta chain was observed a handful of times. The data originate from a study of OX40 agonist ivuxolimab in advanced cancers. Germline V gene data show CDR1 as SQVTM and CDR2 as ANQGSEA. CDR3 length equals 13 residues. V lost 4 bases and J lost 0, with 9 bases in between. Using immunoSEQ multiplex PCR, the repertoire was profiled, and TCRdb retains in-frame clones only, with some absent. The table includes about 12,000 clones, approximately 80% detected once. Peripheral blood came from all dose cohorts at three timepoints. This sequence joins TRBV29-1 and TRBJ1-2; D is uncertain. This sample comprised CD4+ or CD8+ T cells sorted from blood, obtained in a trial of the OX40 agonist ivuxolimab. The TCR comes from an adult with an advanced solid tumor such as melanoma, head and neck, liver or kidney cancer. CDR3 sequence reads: CSVGGQANYGYTF. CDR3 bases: TGCAGCGTTGGCGGGCAGGCTAACTATGGCTACACCTTC.